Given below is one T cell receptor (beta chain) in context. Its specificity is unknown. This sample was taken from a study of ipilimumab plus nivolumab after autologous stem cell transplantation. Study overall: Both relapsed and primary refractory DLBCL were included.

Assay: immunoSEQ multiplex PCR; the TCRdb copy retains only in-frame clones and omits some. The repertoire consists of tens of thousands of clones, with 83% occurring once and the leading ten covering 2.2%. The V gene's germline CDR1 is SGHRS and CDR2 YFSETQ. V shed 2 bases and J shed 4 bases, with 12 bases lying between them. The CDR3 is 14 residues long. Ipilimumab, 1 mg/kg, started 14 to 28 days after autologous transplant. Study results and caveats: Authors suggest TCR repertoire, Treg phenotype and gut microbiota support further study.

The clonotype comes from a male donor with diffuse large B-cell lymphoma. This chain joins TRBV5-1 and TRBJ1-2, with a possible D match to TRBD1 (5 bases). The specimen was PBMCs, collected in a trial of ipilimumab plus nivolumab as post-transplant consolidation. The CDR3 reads CASSLEGSGYGYTF. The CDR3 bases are TGCGCCAGCAGCTTAGAGGGGTCGGGCTATGGCTACACCTTC.